This TCR beta chain was retrieved from a study of post-analysis software for immune sequencing data. Whole-study context: Some patients lacked subtype; others had relapsing-remitting, secondary progressive or progressive-relapsing disease. Study-level findings and limits: Strong co-clustering by F measure linked samples that shared a preparation batch. When compared against controls, multiple sclerosis patients showed significantly lower normalized Chao1 diversity. Controls had lower frequencies than patients of five or six TRBV segments, which included TRBV5-6, TRBV5-1 and TRBV20-1.

A note on this clonotype: The target antigen is unknown.

Included in the TCR beta cDNA libraries were unique molecular identifiers. Via MiXCR, TCRdb re-called the PCR reads, giving one row per CDR3 protein. The repertoire holds 800,000 to 950,000 distinct CDR3 sequences, approximately 50% seen once, with 4.6% in the top ten. V trimming: 0 bases; J trimming: 0 bases; junction bases outside the gene matches: 11. This CDR3 comprises 18 residues. Germline CDR1 DFQATT, CDR2 SNEGSKA (reference sequence). This sequence was found in a girl aged 5-17 years with multiple sclerosis. The sample comprised blood. The rearrangement joins TRBV20-1 to TRBJ2-7, with TRBD2 identical over 10 bases. This CDR3 reads CSARDRGSGRMSSYEQYF. The CDR3 bases are TGCAGTGCTAGAGATCGGGGTAGCGGGAGGATGAGCTCCTACGAGCAGTACTTC.